This TCR beta chain was observed in a study of blood T cells in healthy people across ages. This clonotype was detected many times. V was cut by 4 bases and J by 9 bases, with 22 bases left in between. The CDR3 loop spans 17 amino acids. Germline values: CDR1 LGHDT, CDR2 YNNKEL (reference sequence). Through a sample-barcoded 5' primer and a J-beta primer mix, a second PCR was run for roughly 6 to 12 cycles. TCRdb re-analysed the 5' RACE reads in MiXCR, keeping a single row per CDR3 protein. Of about 670,000 distinct CDR3 sequences in the sample, 45% to 60% are singletons; the top ten hold 13%. Sequencing was performed on blood. This sequence joins TRBV3-1 and TRBJ1-6; D might be TRBD1 (6 bases). This TCR was sampled from a woman aged 80 or over in good health. Here the CDR3 DNA reads TGTGCCAGCAGCCGATTACAGGGTGCGAGACGATCTTCACCCCTCCACTTT. Translation: CASSRLQGARRSSPLHF.